The clone carrying this T cell receptor beta chain was detected only a few times. Germline CDR1 is SGHVS and CDR2 is FQNEAQ. The trim removed 1 base at V and 2 bases at J, leaving 5 bases unmatched. The CDR3 extends over 16 amino acids. These data originate in a study of molecular identifiers for immune sequencing clone quantification. In TCRdb, the PCR reads were re-called with MiXCR into one record per CDR3 protein. Among hundreds of thousands of distinct CDR3 sequences listed, roughly 25% were seen once. This TCR was sampled from a human donor in good health. Some libraries in this study had Jurkat cell RNA spiked in. The sample consisted of naive CD8+ T cells from blood, with Jurkat cell RNA spiked in. As for subset: FACS-sorted CD8+CD4-CCR7+CD45RA+ naive T cells. The gene calls are TRBV7-8 and TRBJ2-7; TRBD1 agrees at 10 bases. The CDR3 DNA sequence: TGTGCCAGCAGCTTAGTTGGCGGGACAGGGGCCTACGAGCAGTACTTC. Its translation: CASSLVGGTGAYEQYF.